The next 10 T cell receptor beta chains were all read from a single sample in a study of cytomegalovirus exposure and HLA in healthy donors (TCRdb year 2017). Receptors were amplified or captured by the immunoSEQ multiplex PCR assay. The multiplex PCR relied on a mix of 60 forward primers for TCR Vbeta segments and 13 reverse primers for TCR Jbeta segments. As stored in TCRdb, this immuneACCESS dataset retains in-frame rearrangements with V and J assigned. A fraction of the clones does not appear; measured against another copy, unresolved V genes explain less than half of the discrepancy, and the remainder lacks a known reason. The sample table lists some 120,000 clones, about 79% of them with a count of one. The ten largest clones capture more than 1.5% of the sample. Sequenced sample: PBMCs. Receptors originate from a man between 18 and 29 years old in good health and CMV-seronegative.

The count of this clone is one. CDR3 region: CASSLGAVTREQYF. CDR3 coding DNA: TGCGCCAGCAGTCTCGGAGCGGTGACTAGAGAGCAGTACTTC. The chain links TRBV5-1 to TRBJ2-7; D perhaps matches TRBD2 (6 bases). The CDR3 has 14 amino acids. Germline V gives CDR1 SGHRS, CDR2 YFSETQ. Trimming took 5 bases from V and 7 from J, leaving 19 bases between them.

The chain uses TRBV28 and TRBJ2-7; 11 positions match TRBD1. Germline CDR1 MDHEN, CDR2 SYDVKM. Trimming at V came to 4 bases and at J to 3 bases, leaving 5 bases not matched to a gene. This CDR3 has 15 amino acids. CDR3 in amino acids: CASSSAGTGGYEQYF. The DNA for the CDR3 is TGTGCCAGCAGTTCGGCCGGGACAGGGGGCTACGAGCAGTACTTC.

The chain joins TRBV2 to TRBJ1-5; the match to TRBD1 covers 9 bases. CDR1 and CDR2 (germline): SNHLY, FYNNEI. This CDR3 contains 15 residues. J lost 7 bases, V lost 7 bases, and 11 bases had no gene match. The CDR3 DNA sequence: TGTGCCAGCAAGGTCTTAGCGGGGACAGGGCAGCCCCAGCATTTT. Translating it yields CASKVLAGTGQPQHF.

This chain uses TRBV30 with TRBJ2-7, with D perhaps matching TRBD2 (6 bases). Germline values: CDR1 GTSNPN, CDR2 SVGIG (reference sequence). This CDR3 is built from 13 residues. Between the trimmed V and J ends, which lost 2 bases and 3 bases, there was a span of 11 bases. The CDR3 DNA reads TGTGCCTGGAGTCTCCAGACTAGCTACGAGCAGTACGTC. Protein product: CAWSLQTSYEQYV.

CDR3 residues: CASTRSSGHEQYV. The DNA of the CDR3 is TGTGCCAGCACTCGCTCAAGTGGGCATGAGCAGTACGTC. This chain uses TRBV6-1 with TRBJ2-7, with no clear D. V lost 7 bases and J lost 7, with 17 bases in between. Germline CDR1 is MNHNS and CDR2 is SASEGT. The CDR3 spans 13 residues.

CDR3 bases: TGTGCCAGCAGCGTAGATCCTAGCGGGGGCGCGAACACCGGGGAGCTGTTTTTT. Its translation is CASSVDPSGGANTGELFF. This chain connects TRBV9 to TRBJ2-2; TRBD2 aligns across 10 bases. The germline gives CDR1 SGDLS, CDR2 YYNGEE. CDR3 length: 18 amino acids. The J segment lost 0 bases and the V segment lost 0 bases, leaving 5 bases of the junction unmatched.

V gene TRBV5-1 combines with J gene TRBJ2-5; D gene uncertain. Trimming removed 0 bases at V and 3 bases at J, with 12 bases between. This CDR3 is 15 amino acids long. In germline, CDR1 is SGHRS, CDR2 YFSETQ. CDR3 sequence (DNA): TGCGCCAGCAGCTTGGGAGGCGGTAAAGAAGAGACCCAGTACTTC. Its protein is CASSLGGGKEETQYF.

The CDR3 DNA follows: TGTGCCAGCAGTTTTAGCGGGAGAGTTGGTTACGAGCAGTACTTC. Protein product: CASSFSGRVGYEQYF. This chain connects TRBV27 to TRBJ2-5, with 9 nucleotides matching TRBD2. The J call may be mistaken, given a closer DNA end match to TRBJ2-7. Germline lookup yields CDR1 MNHEY and CDR2 SMNVEV (reference sequence). The CDR3 contains 15 residues.

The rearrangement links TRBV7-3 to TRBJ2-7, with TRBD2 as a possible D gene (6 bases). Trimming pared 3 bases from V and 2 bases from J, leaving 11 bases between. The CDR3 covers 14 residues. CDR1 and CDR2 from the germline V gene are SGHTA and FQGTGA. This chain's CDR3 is CASSFVAVPYEQYF. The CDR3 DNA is TGTGCCAGCAGCTTTGTAGCGGTACCCTACGAGCAGTACTTC.

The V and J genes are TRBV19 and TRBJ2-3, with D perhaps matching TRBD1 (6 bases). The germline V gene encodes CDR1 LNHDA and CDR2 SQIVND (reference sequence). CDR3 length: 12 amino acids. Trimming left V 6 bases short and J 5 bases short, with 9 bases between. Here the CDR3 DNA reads TGTGCCAGTAGCCCACAGGGAGATACGCAGTATTTT. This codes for CASSPQGDTQYF.